This section outlines one T cell receptor beta chain sequence together with its context. The entry originates in a study of PD-L1 blockade in urothelial cancer. About the study: Blood-derived samples held a median roughly 140,000 T cells.

Libraries were prepared by immunoSEQ multiplex PCR; TCRdb keeps only in-frame clonotypes and omits some of them. The repertoire holds some 80,000 clones, with about 85% as singletons. The CDR3 has 15 residues. CDR1 is SQVTM and CDR2 is ANQGSEA in the germline V gene. V lost 3 bases to trimming and J lost 8 bases; unmatched junction nucleotides: 11. This sample's time point: pretreatment peripheral blood. This clonotype was obtained from a man aged 35-49 years with urothelial cancer. This chain links TRBV29-1 with TRBJ2-1, with 9 nucleotides matching TRBD2. This sample comprised PBMCs, obtained around atezolizumab (anti-PD-L1) treatment. The DNA for the CDR3 is TGCAGCGTTGATTCAGTGGCTAGCGGGGACGATGAGCAGTTCTTC. Translation: CSVDSVASGDDEQFF.